This T cell receptor (beta chain) comes out of a study of blood T cell repertoires in COVID-19. Study summary: Samples came from the United States, Italy and Spain, spanning acute and convalescent COVID-19.

Source study methods: Estimated nucleated cell counts came from reference gene primer amplification. Generated by immunoSEQ multiplex PCR, the TCRdb table keeps only in-frame clones and is missing some. Clone size and V and J calls were adopted from that table, with D and trimming inferred from the DNA. The sample yields 120,000 or so clones, 75% to 85% seen once. The junction had 5 bases not matched to a gene; V was cut back by 8 bases and J by 0 bases. This CDR3 comprises 16 residues. Germline CDR1 MDHEN, CDR2 SYDVKM. The receptor comes from a man aged 35-49 years with active or convalescent COVID-19. Sequenced sample: peripheral blood. This chain connects TRBV28 to TRBJ2-6, with TRBD1 matching over 9 bases. The CDR3 here is CASRDRAFSGANVLTF. Written as DNA, the CDR3 is TGTGCCAGCCGGGACAGGGCATTCTCTGGGGCCAACGTCCTGACTTTC.